This record concerns one T cell receptor beta chain sequence. Its antigen is undetermined. Treatment reported: roughly 20 received Ad26.COV2.S at low or high dose, single or two shots; 5 received placebo; per-sample allocation not given. Repertoires come from day 63 after the first vaccine or placebo injection. It was Wuhan-strain SARS-CoV-2 spike that the Ad26 vaccine vector expressed. This specimen belongs to a study of Ad26.COV2.S vaccination and SARS-CoV-2 variants. On the study more broadly: Ad26.COV2.S shots went into the muscle once or twice, 56 days apart. Findings of the study overall: TCR breadth and depth estimates may have understated total T cell responses.

TCRdb keeps only in-frame clones here, not all; method: immunoSEQ multiplex PCR. The sample consists of about 350,000 clones, about 88% of them appearing once. The CDR3 runs to 13 residues. The ends were cut back, 5 bases at V and 4 bases at J, with 11 bases in the middle. Germline V gene lookup returns CDR1 MNHEY and CDR2 SVGEGT. The material was peripheral blood, obtained in a trial of Ad26.COV2.S vaccine versus placebo. The chain joins TRBV6-2 or TRBV6-3 to TRBJ1-2, with D unresolved. The sequence derives from a person aged 18-65 years who received the Ad26.COV2.S COVID-19 vaccine or a placebo. CDR3 in DNA: TGTGCCAGCAGTCCCCAGGAATTCTATGGCTACACCTTC. Translation gives CASSPQEFYGYTF.